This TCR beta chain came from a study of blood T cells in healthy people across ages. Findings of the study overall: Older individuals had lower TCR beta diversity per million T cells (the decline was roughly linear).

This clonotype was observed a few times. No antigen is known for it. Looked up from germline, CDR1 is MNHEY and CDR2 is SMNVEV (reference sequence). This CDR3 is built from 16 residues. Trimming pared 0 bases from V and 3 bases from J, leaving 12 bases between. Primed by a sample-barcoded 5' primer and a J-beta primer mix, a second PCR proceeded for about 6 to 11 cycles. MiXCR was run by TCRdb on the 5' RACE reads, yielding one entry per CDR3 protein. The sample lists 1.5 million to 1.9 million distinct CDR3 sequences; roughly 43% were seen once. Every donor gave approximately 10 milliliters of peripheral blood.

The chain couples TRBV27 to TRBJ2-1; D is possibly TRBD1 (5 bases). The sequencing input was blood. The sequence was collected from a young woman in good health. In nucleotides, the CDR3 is TGTGCCAGCAGTTTATCGGGGCGTCAAAACTACAATGAGCAGTTCTTC. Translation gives CASSLSGRQNYNEQFF.